Reported below is one T cell receptor (beta chain). Its target antigen remains unknown. No qualities accompany the bases; no much larger clone lies one base away. This entry belongs to a study of T cells in Graves' hyperthyroidism and ophthalmopathy (dated by TCRdb to the late 2010s). Describing the broader study: Peripheral blood samples were taken at initial diagnosis, before any treatment was given. An independent validation cohort of some 18 hyperthyroidism patients and 17 patients who later progressed to ophthalmopathy tested prospective prediction of ophthalmopathy. A discovery cohort of around 98 patients, 43 with Graves' ophthalmopathy and more than 55 with stable Graves' hyperthyroidism, was used to find distinguishing TCR V-J signatures. After sampling, hyperthyroidism patients received methimazole starting at 30 mg daily, and ophthalmopathy patients received high-dose intravenous methylprednisolone. The 95 to 100 discovery patients were divided at random into training and test sets in a 7:3 ratio. In addition, the study compared T-cell repertoires in thyroid tissue and in blood from about 6 Graves' hyperthyroidism patients. The paper describes TCR Vbeta CDR3 sequencing of about 140 peripheral blood samples, made up of some 40 ophthalmopathy patients, around 73 hyperthyroidism patients and 17 progressor patients. The investigation overall reported the following: Most expanded thyroid clonotypes (frequency above 0.001) were also found in blood, which suggests that blood repertoires may mirror thyroid immune responses. A model built on a 13 V-J signature distinguished ophthalmopathy from stable hyperthyroidism, reaching 87.88% sensitivity and 81% to 83% specificity in cross-validation and 80%/75% in testing. No statistical method was used to fix the sample size in advance, and group allocation was not hidden from the investigators. During validation, the model predicted progression to ophthalmopathy a median of roughly 7.1 months ahead of onset, with around 70% sensitivity and almost 75% specificity.

In the ophthalmopathy patients, disease was moderately to severely active, with a Clinical Activity Score of 3 or more, a NOSPECS grade of 4 or more, and a duration of less than 3 months. Patients with uncontrolled infections, other autoimmune diseases, pregnancy or lactation were excluded. Clinical symptoms, serum thyroxine and TRAb, thyroid ultrasound, and orbital computed tomography formed the basis for the diagnoses. PBMCs were isolated from approximately 10 ml of fresh peripheral blood by Ficoll-Paque density gradient centrifugation. Total RNA was extracted using Trizol reagent, and RNA quality was assessed on an Agilent 2100 Bioanalyzer. Amplification of TCR beta CDR3 regions was carried out from RNA transcripts. The TCR CDR3 was subjected to a first round of RT-PCR using the HTBI primer set and the Qiagen OneStep RT-PCR kit. Libraries were constructed in a second round of multiplex PCR, after which size selection and purification were carried out. Sequencing of the libraries was done on an Illumina HiSeq2000 using paired-end 100 bp reads. Regarding the original processing steps: SOAPnuke was used to process the raw data, with reads discarded if the reads contained adapters or uncalled bases, had a mean Phred below 15, or lacked an exact constant-primer or identifier match. COPE v1.2.5 was used to merge the high-quality paired reads, and each unique nucleotide sequence was defined as a clonotype. Clonotypes were aligned to IMGT TRBV, TRBD and TRBJ reference segments using MiTCR v1.1. Analysis was restricted to V-J combinations with a frequency above 0.0001, which covered about 99% of repertoires. A TCS score was defined as the ratio of F50 (clonal expansion) to E x V (chaos), with BLOSUM62-based TCRdist applied between CDR3 peptides within each V-J. Welch's t-statistics and random forest reduced around 520 V-J features to roughly 13, which were used in a naive Bayes classifier (R e1071). In-frame beta chains were kept once TCRdb had trimmed the public reads at Q25 with fastp and called clones with MiXCR. Rows are combined by CDR3 protein, so each entry shows the most common genes and DNA. TCRdb's processing, not the authors', yielded these V and J calls. In all, the sample holds more than 500,000 distinct CDR3 sequences, and approximately 16% of those were seen once. Together, the top ten hold about 29% of the sample.

The germline V gene (reference sequence) sets CDR1 to LNHDA and CDR2 to SQIVND. From the cysteine through the phenylalanine, the CDR3 covers 14 amino acids. The entry retains the CDR3 DNA only, 42 bases that are in frame from base 1. V loses 3 bases, J loses 6 bases, and the germline ends lie 15 bases apart. Source material: blood. The sequence came from a woman aged 25 to 39 with Graves' ophthalmopathy. Rearrangement joined TRBV19 to TRBJ2-7; the D gene is perhaps TRBD1, from 5 matching bases. The CDR3 sequence is CASSMVAGKSEQYF. The DNA sequence reads TGTGCCAGTAGTATGGTGGCAGGGAAGAGCGAGCAGTACTTC.